The 22 T cell receptor beta chains reported below all come from one sample, sequenced in a study of resident and recirculating memory T cells in vitiligo. This table comes from immunoSEQ multiplex PCR, and its TCRdb copy is limited to in-frame clones, with some not included. The repertoire holds 75,000 to 95,000 clones, with just over 90% as singletons. Material for sequencing was blood. The receptors were gathered from a male donor with vitiligo.

The rearrangement uses TRBV7-9 and TRBJ2-1; 8 bases fit TRBD1. Germline CDR1 is SEHNR and CDR2 is FQNEAQ (reference sequence). Trimming at V came to 6 bases and at J to 6 bases, leaving 10 bases not matched to a gene. The CDR3 contains 15 residues. The CDR3 reads CASSPSGQGFNEQFF. CDR3 DNA sequence: TGTGCCAGCAGTCCCTCAGGACAGGGCTTCAATGAGCAGTTCTTC.

The V call is TRBV27, the J call TRBJ2-1; maybe TRBD2 (6 bases). The CDR3 spans 15 residues. Trimming cost V 0 bases and J 7 bases, with 13 bases left between them. The germline gives CDR1 MNHEY, CDR2 SMNVEV (reference sequence). In nucleotides, the CDR3 is TGTGCCAGCAGTTTATCGTGGGACCGGGGGAATGAGCAGTTCTTC. Translating gives CASSLSWDRGNEQFF.

The sample holds a few counts of this clone. The V call is TRBV6-1, the J call TRBJ1-2; no clear D. Germline V gives CDR1 MNHNS, CDR2 SASEGT. The CDR3 consists of 10 residues. The ends were cut back, 10 bases at V and 4 bases at J, with 7 bases in the middle. The CDR3 loop reads CAIASYGYTF. The CDR3 coding sequence is TGTGCCATTGCGAGCTATGGCTACACCTTC.

V is TRBV28 and J is TRBJ2-3; unclear D gene. The length of the CDR3 is 14 residues. The germline gives CDR1 MDHEN, CDR2 SYDVKM. The V end was cut by 5 bases, the J end by 2 bases, with 11 bases between. CDR3 loop: CASSPGLSTDTQYF. The CDR3, as DNA: TGTGCCAGCAGTCCCGGGTTGTCCACAGATACGCAGTATTTT.

CDR3 in amino acids: CASSLGPPGQPQHF. As DNA, the CDR3 is TGCGCCAGCAGCCTGGGGCCGCCCGGGCAGCCCCAGCATTTT. The chain uses TRBV4-1 and TRBJ1-5; maybe TRBD1 (5 bases). The CDR3 contains 14 residues. Germline V lookup: CDR1 MGHRA, CDR2 YSYEKL. V was shortened by 4 bases and J by 7 bases, with 14 bases between the two germline ends.

The chain carries TRBV18 and TRBJ2-2; D is possibly TRBD2 (6 bases). Germline CDR1 and CDR2: KGHSH and LQKENI. This CDR3 has 17 amino acids. The V end lost 3 bases, the J end lost 5 bases, and 19 bases lay between the germline ends. The CDR3, as DNA: TGTGCCAGCTCACCCTCCTCATCCCCTGCGGGGACCGGGGAGCTGTTTTTT. Translating gives CASSPSSSPAGTGELFF.

This chain connects TRBV5-4 to TRBJ2-7; tentatively, D is TRBD2 (6 bases). The CDR3 is made up of 12 amino acids. Germline V gene lookup returns CDR1 SGHNT and CDR2 YYREEE (reference sequence). V lost 3 bases and J lost 7, with 11 bases in between. In nucleotides, the CDR3 is TGTGCCAGCAGCTCTGGGGACTGGGAGCAGTACTTC. Translating gives CASSSGDWEQYF.

CDR3 amino acids: CASSPITGTGTYGYTF. The DNA of the CDR3 is TGTGCCAGCAGTCCTATTACGGGAACAGGGACCTATGGCTACACCTTC. The rearrangement uses TRBV27 and TRBJ1-2, with D perhaps matching TRBD1 (6 bases). This CDR3 comprises 16 residues. Trimming removed 5 bases from V and 4 bases from J, with 20 bases in between. From germline, CDR1 is MNHEY and CDR2 SMNVEV (reference sequence).

This clone has only one observation. V and J are TRBV15 and TRBJ1-2, with a weak D call TRBD1 (6 bases). CDR1 and CDR2 from the germline V gene are LNHNV and YYDKDF (reference sequence). This CDR3 is 14 amino acids long. V gave up 3 bases and J gave up 5 bases, with 13 bases separating them. The CDR3, as DNA: TGTGCCACCAGCAGGGACTCACAGGGTTATGGCTACACCTTC. It codes for CATSRDSQGYGYTF.

The chain links TRBV28 to TRBJ2-7; TRBD1 matches at 7 bases. Germline assignment: CDR1 MDHEN and CDR2 SYDVKM. This CDR3 is 16 amino acids long. V shed 4 bases and J 5 bases; nucleotides not matched to a gene: 14. CDR3 protein: CASSYLHRGRLDEQYF. DNA for the CDR3: TGTGCCAGCAGTTACCTCCACAGGGGCCGCTTGGACGAGCAGTACTTC.

Only a few counts were recorded for this clone. The gene calls are TRBV6-1 and TRBJ1-5, with 10 bases aligning to TRBD1. Losses at the gene ends were 1 base for V and 6 bases for J; bases not matched to a gene: 0. There are 14 residues in the CDR3. Germline values: CDR1 MNHNS, CDR2 SASEGT. The CDR3 protein is CASSEGQGAQPQHF. The CDR3 DNA reads as TGTGCCAGCAGTGAAGGACAGGGGGCTCAGCCCCAGCATTTT.

This clone was detected once. The V gene is TRBV7-9, the J gene TRBJ1-1; D may be TRBD1 (5 bases). The CDR3 spans 14 residues. Trimming stripped 2 bases from V and 2 bases from J, with 9 bases between. Per the germline V gene, CDR1 is SEHNR and CDR2 is FQNEAQ (reference sequence). CDR3 bases: TGTGCCAGCAGCTTATTGGGGGGTAACACTGAAGCTTTCTTT. It encodes CASSLLGGNTEAFF.

The genes are TRBV29-1 and TRBJ1-2, with 7 bases identical to TRBD1. Germline CDR1 and CDR2: SQVTM and ANQGSEA. This CDR3 contains 12 residues. V dropped 1 base and J dropped 6; count of bases not matched to a gene: 2. Written as DNA, the CDR3 is TGCAGCGTTGAAGGGACAGGAGATGGCTACACCTTC. This codes for CSVEGTGDGYTF.

The V gene is TRBV7-3, the J gene TRBJ2-3; TRBD2 might be the D (5 bases). Germline V gives CDR1 SGHTA, CDR2 FQGTGA. CDR3 length: 14 residues. Trimming left V 3 bases short and J 2 bases short, with 9 bases between. CDR3 coding DNA: TGTGCCAGCAGCTTGGGCGGGCCCACAGATACGCAGTATTTT. This gives the protein CASSLGGPTDTQYF.

The CDR3 here is CASSDRRGARLAGSRTDTQYF. DNA for the CDR3: TGTGCCAGCAGCGACCGCCGGGGGGCGCGGCTAGCGGGATCAAGAACAGATACGCAGTATTTT. The rearrangement uses TRBV7-8 and TRBJ2-3, with 9 bases that match TRBD2. Per the germline V gene, CDR1 is SGHVS and CDR2 is FQNEAQ. The CDR3 is 21 residues long. The J segment lost 3 bases and the V segment lost 5 bases, leaving 24 bases of the junction unmatched.

This rearrangement joins TRBV2 to TRBJ2-1, with a weak D call TRBD1 (7 bases). Germline loops: CDR1 SNHLY, CDR2 FYNNEI. The CDR3 loop spans 16 amino acids. Trimming shortened V by 6 bases and J by 0 bases, and 15 bases separated the two germline ends. The CDR3 bases are TGTGCCAGCAGGGAGGGGACAGACTTCTCCTACAATGAGCAGTTCTTC. This translates into CASREGTDFSYNEQFF.

The sample holds one count of this clone. The J gene is TRBJ1-2, the V gene TRBV5-6; possible D gene TRBD1, 6 bases. V was trimmed by 4 bases and J by 3 bases, leaving 7 bases between them. The CDR3 loop spans 12 amino acids. Germline V gene sequence: CDR1 SGHDT, CDR2 YYEEEE. CDR3 in amino acids: CASSAGDYGYTF. CDR3 DNA: TGTGCCAGCAGCGCAGGGGACTATGGCTACACCTTC. The variable domain in full, completed from reference TRBV5-6 and TRBJ1-2, reads DAGVTQSPTHLIKTRGQQVTLRCSPKSGHDTVSWYQQALGQGPQFIFQYYEEEERQRGNFPDRFSGHQFPNYSSELNVNALLLGDSALYLCASSAGDYGYTFGSGTRLTVV.

About this clone: One end of the junction is discordant with germline, which a read error may explain. The V call is TRBV18, the J call TRBJ2-5; D unclear. CDR1 KGHSH and CDR2 LQKENI come from the germline V gene. The CDR3 has 11 amino acids. The CDR3 DNA follows: TGTGCCAGCACACCCGGAGAGACCCAGTACTTC. Encoded protein: CASTPGETQYF.

In its sample, this clone was seen once. The J gene is TRBJ2-7, the V gene TRBV7-9; perhaps TRBD2 as D (6 bases). V lost 1 base, J lost 9 bases, and 16 bases lay in between. Germline V gene lookup returns CDR1 SEHNR and CDR2 FQNEAQ (reference sequence). The CDR3 totals 14 residues. CDR3 in amino acids: CASSLVGGAKAQYF. As DNA, the CDR3 is TGTGCCAGCAGCTTAGTCGGCGGGGCCAAAGCGCAGTACTTC.

For the CDR3, the DNA is TGTGCAAGTCCCACCGACTCCGAAGGAGGGCTAGCGGAAGAGACCCAGTACTTC. It encodes CASPTDSEGGLAEETQYF. J is TRBJ2-5 and V is TRBV12-2; the table's D call, TRBD2, has no DNA check behind it. TRBV12-2 is a listed pseudogene. The CDR3 extends over 18 amino acids.

V is TRBV29-1 and J is TRBJ2-5; 10 bases match TRBD1. Looked up from germline, CDR1 is SQVTM and CDR2 is ANQGSEA. Trimming took 6 bases from V and 3 from J; bases not matched to a gene: 16. The CDR3 sequence is 17 residues long. The CDR3, as DNA: TGCAGCGTCCTCCCGACTCTCCGGGACAGGGGTGAAGAGACCCAGTACTTC. Translated: CSVLPTLRDRGEETQYF.

In its sample, this clone was seen a few times. This chain joins TRBV9 and TRBJ2-3; 10 nucleotides align to TRBD2. The length of the CDR3 is 16 residues. Germline CDR1 and CDR2: SGDLS and YYNGEE. Trimming at V came to 4 bases and at J to 1 base, leaving 6 bases not matched to a gene. For the CDR3, the DNA is TGTGCCAGCAGCTCAATAGCGGGAGGAGGCACAGATACGCAGTATTTT. Protein sequence: CASSSIAGGGTDTQYF.